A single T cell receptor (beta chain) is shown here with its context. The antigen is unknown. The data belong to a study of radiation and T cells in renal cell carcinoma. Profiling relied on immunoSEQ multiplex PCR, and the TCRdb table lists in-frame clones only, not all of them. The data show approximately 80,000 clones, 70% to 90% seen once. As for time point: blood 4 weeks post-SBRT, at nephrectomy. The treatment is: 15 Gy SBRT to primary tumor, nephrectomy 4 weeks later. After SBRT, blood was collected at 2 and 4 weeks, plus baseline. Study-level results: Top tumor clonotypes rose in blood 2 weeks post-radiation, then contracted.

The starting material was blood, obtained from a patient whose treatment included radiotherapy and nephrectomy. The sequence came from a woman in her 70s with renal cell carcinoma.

CDR3 coding DNA: TGTGCCAGCACCACCGGGACAGGATCCTACGAGCAGTACTTC. This translates into CASTTGTGSYEQYF. The rearrangement links TRBV28 to TRBJ2-7, with 8 positions matching TRBD1. Germline lookup yields CDR1 MDHEN and CDR2 SYDVKM. This CDR3 has 14 residues. Trimming removed 7 bases from V and 1 base from J; junction bases left unmatched: 6. Based on the CDR3 plus reference TRBV28 and TRBJ2-7, the full variable domain is DVKVTQSSRYLVKRTGEKVFLECVQDMDHENMFWYRQDPGLGLRLIYFSYDVKMKEKGDIPEGYSVSREKKERFSLILESASTNQTSMYLCASTTGTGSYEQYFGPGTRLTVT.